This TCR beta chain was recorded in a study of T and B cells in COVID-19 patients (dated by TCRdb to the early 2020s). Background on the whole study: Using TRB and IGH repertoire sequencing of peripheral blood, the study characterized adaptive immunity in COVID-19 patients who had active infection or had recovered. A recovered cohort included 19 patients who provided roughly 22 samples, and most of these patients had mild to moderate COVID-19 treated on an outpatient basis. Comorbidities linked to unfavorable COVID-19 outcome were present in most of the 20 patients in the active-infection cohort. Median age was nearly 35 years in the recovered cohort versus under 70 years in the active-infection cohort. A couple of patients were included in both the recovered and active cohorts because samples were available from active disease and after recovery. As many as 9 follow-up blood samples were collected from each patient, and in some individuals these samples spanned different disease stages. Repertoire analyses used an age-matched reference group of a few dozen healthy donors who were negative for COVID-19 antibodies as the comparison. In the active-infection cohort, about 60% of the roughly 20 patients were critically ill and required mechanical ventilation or ECMO. Over 8.3 million TCR sequences were analysed from a TCR and BCR sequence repository that comprised roughly 38 patients and 55 to 75 time points.

Sequencing used an Illumina MiSeq. Multiplex PCR with BIOMED2 TRB-A/B primer pools was used to amplify TRB rearrangements. Illumina-compatible adapters and 7-nucleotide sample barcodes were added to the amplicons in two consecutive PCRs. All library PCRs used Phusion HS II polymerase. The amplicons were purified from gel with the NucleoSpin Gel and PCR Clean-up kit, measured on Qubit, and combined at 4 nM. The quality of the amplicon pool was checked on an Agilent 2100 Bioanalyzer prior to Illumina next-generation sequencing. As for the authors' bioinformatics: TRB rearrangements were annotated with MiXCR 3.0.8 using the default MiXCR reference library. Non-productive reads and sequences with fewer than 2 reads were removed, and each unique CDR3 nucleotide sequence was counted as one clone. Clonality, diversity, richness and V-J gene usage were computed in R 3.5.1. TCR clustering by CDR3 similarity used GLIPH2, with generation probabilities calculated by OLGA. GLIPH2 clusters were kept only when the clusters contained at least four unique TCR clonotypes present in at least three individuals. TCRdb itself trimmed the public reads at Q25 with fastp, ran MiXCR and retained productive beta chains. Identical CDR3 protein sequences are pooled into one entry, listed with their most common genes and DNA. The V and J calls reflect TCRdb's pipeline rather than the authors' work. In all, the sample holds some 13,000 distinct CDR3 sequences, and roughly 23% of those were seen once. Of the sample, roughly 4% falls within the top ten clones.

This clonotype has a count of ten or more. Its antigen target is currently unknown. No much larger clonotype is one base removed from it; base qualities were not supplied. What the work shows at the level of the full study, not this receptor alone: The cohort was considered too small to assess HLA contributions to COVID-19 susceptibility or severity. A total of some 2,400 exclusive TCR clusters, including under 40 low-pGen clusters, were found in the recovered cohort. Few blood samples were available from mildly ill patients while symptoms were present, and early samples from severe cases were likewise scarce. Specific T cell subsets (CD4+/Treg/CD8+) and sorted SARS-CoV-2-responsive or tetramer+ T cells had not yet been sequenced, with those experiments still ongoing. The reported TCR clusters were stated to require prospective validation before clinical use. TRB repertoires were highly clonal in active COVID-19, whereas diversity and richness at recovery rose above healthy donor levels. Strongly skewed TRBV/TRBJ gene usage was reported in patients with COVID-19.

Genomic DNA extracted from blood was used in amounts of about 250-550 ng for amplification of TRB repertoires. V trim: 0 bases; J trim: 0 bases; unmatched bases: 5. From cysteine to phenylalanine, the CDR3 is 16 amino acids long. CDR3 DNA only is kept here, 48 bases in frame from base 1. CDR1 is given as SGHKS and CDR2 as YYEKEE, both from the germline V gene (reference sequence). Recombination joined TRBV5-5 with TRBJ2-7, with TRBD2 matching 8 junction bases. The specimen sequenced was blood. The receptor's source is a human donor who had recovered from COVID-19. The base sequence is TGTGCCAGCAGCTTGGCGGGAGGGAGATACTCCTACGAGCAGTACTTC. It is translated as CASSLAGGRYSYEQYF.